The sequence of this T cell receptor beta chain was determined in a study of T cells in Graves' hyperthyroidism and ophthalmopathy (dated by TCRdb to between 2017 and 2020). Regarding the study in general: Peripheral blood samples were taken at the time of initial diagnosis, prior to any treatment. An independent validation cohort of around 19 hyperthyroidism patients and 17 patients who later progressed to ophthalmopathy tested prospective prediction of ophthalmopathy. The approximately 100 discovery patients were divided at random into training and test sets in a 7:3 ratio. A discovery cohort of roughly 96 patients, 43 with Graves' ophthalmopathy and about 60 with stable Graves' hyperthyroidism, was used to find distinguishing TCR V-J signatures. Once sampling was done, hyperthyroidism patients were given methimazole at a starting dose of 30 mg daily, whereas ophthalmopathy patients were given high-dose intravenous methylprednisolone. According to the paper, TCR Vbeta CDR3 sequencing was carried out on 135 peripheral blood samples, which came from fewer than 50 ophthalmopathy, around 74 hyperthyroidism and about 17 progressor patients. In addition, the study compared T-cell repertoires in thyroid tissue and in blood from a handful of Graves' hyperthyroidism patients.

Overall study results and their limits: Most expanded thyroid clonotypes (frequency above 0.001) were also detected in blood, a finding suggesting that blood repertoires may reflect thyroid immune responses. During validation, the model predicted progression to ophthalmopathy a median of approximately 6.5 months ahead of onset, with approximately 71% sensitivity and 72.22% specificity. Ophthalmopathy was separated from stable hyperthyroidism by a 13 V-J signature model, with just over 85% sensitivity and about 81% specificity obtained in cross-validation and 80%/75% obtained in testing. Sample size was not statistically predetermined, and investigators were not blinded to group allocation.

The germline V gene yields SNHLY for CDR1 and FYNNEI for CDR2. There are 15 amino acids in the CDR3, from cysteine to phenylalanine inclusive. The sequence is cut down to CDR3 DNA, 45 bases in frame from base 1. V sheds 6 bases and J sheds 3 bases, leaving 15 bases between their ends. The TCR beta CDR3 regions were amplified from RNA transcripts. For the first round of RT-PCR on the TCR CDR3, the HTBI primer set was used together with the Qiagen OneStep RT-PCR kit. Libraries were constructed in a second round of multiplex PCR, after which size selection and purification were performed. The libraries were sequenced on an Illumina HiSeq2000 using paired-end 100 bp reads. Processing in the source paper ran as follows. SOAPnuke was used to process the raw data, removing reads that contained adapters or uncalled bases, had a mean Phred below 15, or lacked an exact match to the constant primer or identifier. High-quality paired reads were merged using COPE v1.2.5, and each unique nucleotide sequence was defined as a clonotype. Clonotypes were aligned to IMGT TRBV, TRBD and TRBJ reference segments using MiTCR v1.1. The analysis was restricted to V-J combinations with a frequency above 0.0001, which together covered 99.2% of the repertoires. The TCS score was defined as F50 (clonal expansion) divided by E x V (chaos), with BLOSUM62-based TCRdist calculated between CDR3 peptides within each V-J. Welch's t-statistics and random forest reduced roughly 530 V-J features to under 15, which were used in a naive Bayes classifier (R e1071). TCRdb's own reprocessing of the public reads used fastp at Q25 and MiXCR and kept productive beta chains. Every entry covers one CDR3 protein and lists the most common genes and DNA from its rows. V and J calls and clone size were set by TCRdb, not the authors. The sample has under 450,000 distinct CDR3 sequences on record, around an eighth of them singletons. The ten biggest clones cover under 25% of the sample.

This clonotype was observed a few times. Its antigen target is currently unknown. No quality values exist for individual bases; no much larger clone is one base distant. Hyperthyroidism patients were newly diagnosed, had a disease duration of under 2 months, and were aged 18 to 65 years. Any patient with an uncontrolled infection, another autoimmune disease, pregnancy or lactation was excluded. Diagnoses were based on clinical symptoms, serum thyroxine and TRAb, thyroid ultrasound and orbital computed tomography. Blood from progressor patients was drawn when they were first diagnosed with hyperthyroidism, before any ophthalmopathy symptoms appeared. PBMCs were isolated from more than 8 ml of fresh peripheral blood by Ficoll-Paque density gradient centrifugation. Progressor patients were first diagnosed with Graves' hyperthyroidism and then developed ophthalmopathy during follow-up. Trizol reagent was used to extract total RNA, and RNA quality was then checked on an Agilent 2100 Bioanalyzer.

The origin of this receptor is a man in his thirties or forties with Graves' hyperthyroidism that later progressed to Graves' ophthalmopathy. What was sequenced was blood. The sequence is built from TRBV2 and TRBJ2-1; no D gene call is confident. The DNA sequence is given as TGTGCCAGCAGGAGGACCCCGCCCCGCTACAATGAGCAGTTCTTC. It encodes CASRRTPPRYNEQFF.